The 27 T cell receptor beta chains in this list originate from one sample, sequenced in a study of T-cell reconstitution after alpha-beta-depleted transplantation in children. During its preparation, the TCRbeta library received unique molecular identifiers. TCRdb re-analysed the PCR reads in MiXCR, keeping a single row per CDR3 protein. The repertoire holds hundreds of thousands of distinct CDR3 sequences, approximately 15% seen once, with approximately 1.1% in the top ten. The specimen was PBMCs from the stem cell graft donor, collected from the stem cell graft. The origin of the receptors is a human donor who donated a stem cell graft to a child with acute myeloid leukemia.

This clonotype occurred a few times. The gene calls are TRBV5-6 and TRBJ2-1; D could derive from TRBD1 or TRBD2 (6 bases each). The germline V gene has CDR1 SGHDT and CDR2 YYEEEE. This CDR3 region has 14 residues. The V end lost 0 bases, the J end lost 14 bases, and 18 bases lay between the germline ends. The CDR3 reads CASSLAGGWHHEFF. CDR3 coding DNA: TGTGCCAGCAGCTTGGCCGGGGGCTGGCATCATGAGTTCTTC.

This clonotype was seen at least ten times. The chain uses TRBV20-1 and TRBJ1-6; D not certain. CDR1 is DFQATT, CDR2 SNEGSKA, per germline (reference sequence). The CDR3 is 12 residues long. V was cut by 4 bases and J by 8 bases, with 9 bases left in between. The CDR3 spells CSAIGEDSPLHF. CDR3 coding DNA: TGCAGTGCTATCGGGGAGGATTCACCCCTCCACTTT.

The chain combines TRBV12-3 or TRBV12-4 with TRBJ1-2; possibly TRBD1 for D (6 bases). This CDR3 spans 14 amino acids. Trimming removed 4 bases from V and 4 bases from J, with 13 bases in between. CDR3 protein: CASSSGGARYGYTF. The CDR3 DNA reads as TGTGCCAGCAGTTCCGGGGGGGCACGCTATGGCTACACCTTC.

The chain joins TRBV5-1 to TRBJ1-6, with 12 bases that match TRBD1. This CDR3 comprises 17 residues. The germline CDR1 and CDR2 sequences are SGHRS and YFSETQ. J gave up 7 bases and V 5 bases, and 10 bases lay outside the gene matches. DNA of the CDR3: TGCGCCAGCAGTAAATCCTGGGACAGGGGGCCCAATTCACCCCTCCACTTT. Protein: CASSKSWDRGPNSPLHF. Full variable domain (remainder filled in from reference TRBV5-1 and TRBJ1-6): KAGVTQTPRYLIKTRGQQVTLSCSPISGHRSVSWYQQTPGQGLQFLFEYFSETQRNKGNFPGRFSGRQFSNSRSEMNVSTLELGDSALYLCASSKSWDRGPNSPLHFGNGTRLTVT.

This clonotype was seen just once. The V call is TRBV3-1, the J call TRBJ2-5; no reliable D call. Trimming left V 0 bases short and J 11 bases short, with 4 bases between. The CDR3 has 10 amino acids. The germline V gene has CDR1 LGHDT and CDR2 YNNKEL (reference sequence). Here the CDR3 reads CASSQDAQYF. The CDR3 DNA reads as TGTGCCAGCAGCCAAGATGCTCAGTACTTC.

This clonotype was found many times. The chain carries TRBV12-3 or TRBV12-4 and TRBJ1-5; D is possibly TRBD1 (6 bases). This CDR3 comprises 15 residues. Trimming left V 3 bases short and J 1 base short, with 10 bases between. The CDR3 nucleotides read TGTGCCAGCAGTTTGGGGGCACCGAGCAATCAGCCCCAGCATTTT. Translation gives CASSLGAPSNQPQHF.

The table lists this clonotype with many counts. The chain links TRBV7-2 to TRBJ1-1, with a tentative D call TRBD1 (5 bases). Germline loops: CDR1 SGHTA, CDR2 FQGNSA. The V and J ends lost 2 bases and 6 bases respectively, with 10 bases between them. CDR3 size: 13 residues. The CDR3 region has the DNA TGTGCCAGCAGCTTATTGAGGGGTTCTGAAGCTTTCTTT. Residues: CASSLLRGSEAFF.

This clonotype was recorded a few times. The chain is built from TRBV29-1 and TRBJ2-5; a weak D match, TRBD1 (6 bases). The CDR3 consists of 12 residues. Trimming took off 5 bases at V and 4 bases at J, with 11 bases between the two ends. Germline V gives CDR1 SQVTM, CDR2 ANQGSEA. For the CDR3, the DNA is TGCAGCGTTCGACAGGCTTTAGAGACCCAGTACTTC. Translation gives CSVRQALETQYF.

This clonotype has ten or more counts. The V and J genes are TRBV29-1 and TRBJ1-2, with D tentatively TRBD1 (5 bases). V lost 2 bases and J 0 bases, leaving 7 bases between the germline ends. This CDR3 region has 13 residues. Germline assignment: CDR1 SQVTM and CDR2 ANQGSEA. The CDR3 sequence: CSVETGSNYGYTF. The CDR3 nucleotides read TGCAGCGTTGAAACAGGCTCTAACTATGGCTACACCTTC.

This chain links TRBV20-1 with TRBJ2-1, with 11 bases fitting TRBD2. Germline assignment: CDR1 DFQATT and CDR2 SNEGSKA (reference sequence). With 6 bases clipped from V and 0 bases from J, the junction kept 10 bases outside the gene matches. This CDR3 contains 17 residues. The CDR3 protein is CSAHGTSGQSSYNEQFF. DNA for the CDR3: TGCAGTGCCCACGGGACTAGCGGTCAGAGCTCCTACAATGAGCAGTTCTTC.

This clonotype appeared once. CDR3 sequence: CASSAGRTTFEQYV. The CDR3 DNA reads TGTGCCAGCAGTGCGGGACGAACGACTTTCGAGCAGTACGTC. The gene calls are TRBV2 and TRBJ2-7; D may match TRBD1 or TRBD2 (5 bases each). Germline-derived CDR1 and CDR2 are SNHLY and FYNNEI. With 4 bases removed from V and 6 bases from J, the gap between germline ends came to 16 bases. The CDR3 runs 14 residues.

The rearrangement links TRBV6-2 or TRBV6-3 to TRBJ1-3, with TRBD1 matching 8 bases. CDR3 length: 15 amino acids. V gave up 8 bases and J gave up 0 bases; unmatched junction bases: 6. CDR1 and CDR2 from the germline V gene are MNHEY and SVGEGT. In nucleotides, the CDR3 is TGTGCCAGCGGGGGGACAGGCCTCTCTGGAAACACCATATATTTT. It translates to CASGGTGLSGNTIYF.

In its sample, this clonotype was seen many times. J is TRBJ2-1 and V is TRBV12-3 or TRBV12-4, with a possible D match to TRBD1 (5 bases). Between the trimmed V and J ends, which lost 0 bases and 0 bases, there was a span of 6 bases. The length of the CDR3 is 15 residues. The CDR3 sequence is CASSLARDSYNEQFF. CDR3 sequence (DNA): TGTGCCAGCAGTTTAGCCAGGGACTCCTACAATGAGCAGTTCTTC.

This clonotype was picked up many times. This chain joins TRBV6-5 and TRBJ1-1, with D unresolved. CDR3 size: 12 residues. Germline values: CDR1 MNHEY, CDR2 SVGAGI. V was clipped by 2 bases and J by 8 bases, with 9 bases between them. The CDR3 DNA reads as TGTGCCAGCAGTTACCCGGGAGGCGAAGCTTTCTTT. This translates into CASSYPGGEAFF.

This clonotype has just a few counts. The chain uses TRBV18 and TRBJ1-2; D is uncertain. Trimming took off 3 bases at V and 4 bases at J, with 21 bases between the two ends. The CDR3 has 17 residues. Looked up from germline, CDR1 is KGHSH and CDR2 is LQKENI. CDR3 in amino acids: CASSPRMLADSVYGYTF. Written as DNA, the CDR3 is TGTGCCAGCTCACCCAGGATGCTCGCGGATTCGGTCTATGGCTACACCTTC.

As for this clonotype: A read error may explain this, as a much larger clone is one base away. The rearrangement uses TRBV5-5 and TRBJ2-7; 8 bases line up with TRBD1. This CDR3 has 12 amino acids. V was clipped by 7 bases and J by 7 bases; unmatched bases: 7. CDR1 and CDR2 (germline): SGHKS, YYEKEE (reference sequence). In DNA form, the CDR3 reads TGTGCCAGCTGCTGGACAGGGTCAGAGCAGTACGTC. This sequence encodes CASCWTGSEQYV.

This rearrangement joins TRBV6-5 to TRBJ2-5; 7 positions match TRBD1. V shed 2 bases and J 4 bases; nucleotides not matched to a gene: 7. CDR1 is MNHEY and CDR2 is SVGAGI in the germline V gene. The CDR3 runs to 15 residues. CDR3 in amino acids: CASSYANNRGETQYF. The CDR3 bases are TGTGCCAGCAGTTACGCAAACAACAGGGGAGAGACCCAGTACTTC.

This clonotype was picked up a small number of times. CDR3 bases: TGCGCCAGCAGCTTGGACGTTCTGACAGCCTACAATGAGCAGTTCTTC. It translates to CASSLDVLTAYNEQFF. V usage is TRBV5-1 and J usage is TRBJ2-1, with D perhaps matching TRBD1 (5 bases). The CDR3 is made up of 16 amino acids. Germline CDR1 and CDR2: SGHRS and YFSETQ. V lost 0 bases to trimming and J lost 2 bases, with 12 bases between them.

V usage is TRBV7-9 and J usage is TRBJ1-1; D remains ambiguous. Between the trimmed V and J ends, which lost 7 bases and 1 base, there was a span of 10 bases. The germline CDR1 and CDR2 sequences are SEHNR and FQNEAQ (reference sequence). CDR3 length equals 13 residues. DNA of the CDR3: TGTGCCAGCATCCACGACGGGAACACTGAAGCTTTCTTT. Translation: CASIHDGNTEAFF.

This clonotype was picked up many times. The chain couples TRBV7-9 to TRBJ2-1; TRBD1 matches 8 bases. V was pared by 6 bases and J by 0 bases, with 7 bases of the junction left unmatched. Germline V gene sequence: CDR1 SEHNR, CDR2 FQNEAQ (reference sequence). CDR3 size: 16 residues. The chain's CDR3 is CASRRDRGSSYNEQFF. CDR3 DNA: TGTGCCAGCAGACGTGACAGGGGAAGCTCCTACAATGAGCAGTTCTTC.

This clonotype came up once. Relative to the germline gene, one junction end is altered; a read error may explain this. V gene TRBV20-1 combines with J gene TRBJ2-6; tentatively, D is TRBD1 or TRBD2 (6 bases each). Germline V gene lookup returns CDR1 DFQATT and CDR2 SNEGSKA (reference sequence). This CDR3 has 16 residues. As DNA, the CDR3 is TGCTGTGCTAGCGACAGGCAACACTCTGGGGCCAACGTCCTGACTTTC. This gives the protein CCASDRQHSGANVLTF.

This clonotype was picked up many times. The chain employs TRBV27 and TRBJ1-2; 8 bases match TRBD1. V lost 7 bases and J lost 3; bases outside the gene matches: 1. Looked up from germline, CDR1 is MNHEY and CDR2 is SMNVEV (reference sequence). This CDR3 has 12 residues. The CDR3 coding sequence is TGTGCCAGCAAGGACAGGGACTATGGCTACACCTTC. Amino acids: CASKDRDYGYTF.

V is TRBV27 and J is TRBJ2-2, with D unresolved. The V gene's germline CDR1 is MNHEY and CDR2 SMNVEV (reference sequence). CDR3 length equals 16 residues. Deletions cut 3 bases from V and 3 bases from J, with 14 bases between. The DNA of the CDR3 is TGTGCCAGCAGTTTGAACGGCAGGCCCGACACCGGGGAGCTGTTTTTT. This translates into CASSLNGRPDTGELFF.

This clonotype appeared many times. J is TRBJ2-7 and V is TRBV5-1; D is unresolved. Germline V gives CDR1 SGHRS, CDR2 YFSETQ. V lost 0 bases and J 2 bases, leaving 15 bases between the germline ends. This CDR3 is built from 16 residues. The CDR3 nucleotides read TGCGCCAGCAGCTTGGCAGCTCGGCTCGCCCCCTACGAGCAGTACGTC. Encoded protein: CASSLAARLAPYEQYV.

The V and J genes are TRBV11-1 and TRBJ2-1; 10 nucleotides match TRBD1. V lost 4 bases and J lost 5; bases outside the gene matches: 11. This CDR3 comprises 17 residues. Germline V gives CDR1 SGHAT, CDR2 FQDESV (reference sequence). CDR3 sequence reads: CASSSARTGGDHNEQFF. The CDR3 coding sequence is TGTGCCAGCAGCTCCGCCCGGACAGGGGGGGACCACAATGAGCAGTTCTTC.

On this clonotype: Possible read error: a much larger clone is one base away. The conserved closing phenylalanine or tryptophan is absent in this CDR3, likely reflecting a read error. The chain uses TRBV20-1 and TRBJ1-1; 7 bases line up with TRBD1. The CDR3 is 12 amino acids. The V and J ends lost 3 bases and 7 bases, in that order; junction bases with no gene match: 5. Germline lookup yields CDR1 DFQATT and CDR2 SNEGSKA (reference sequence). The CDR3, as DNA: TGCAGTGCTAGCGACAGGGAATTTGAAGCTTTCCTT. It specifies CSASDREFEAFL.

With respect to this clonotype: A much larger clone lies one base from this, so it may be a read error. CDR3 nucleotides: TGCAGTGCTAGACGGCTCCTCTCTGGGGCCAACGGCCTGACTTTC. Amino acids: CSARRLLSGANGLTF. The chain uses TRBV20-1 and TRBJ2-6, with D possibly being TRBD1 (5 bases). Germline-derived CDR1 and CDR2 are DFQATT and SNEGSKA (reference sequence). The CDR3 covers 15 residues.